A single sample is the source of the 20 T cell receptor beta chains below, sequenced in a study of healthy donors' naive CD4 and CD8 T cells. Starting from 500 ng of total RNA, TCR libraries were made with linear amplification. A single record per CDR3 protein comes from TCRdb applying MiXCR to the reads. The table records about 180,000 distinct CDR3 sequences, 65% to 75% of them present only once. Sequenced material: naive CD4+ and CD8+ T cells sorted from blood, pooled from several donors. The receptors were gathered from a pool of human donors in good health; the sample pools cells from several healthy donors.

The rearrangement links TRBV29-1 to TRBJ2-2; maybe TRBD2 (5 bases). This CDR3 spans 14 amino acids. Trimming took 3 bases from V and 6 from J, leaving 14 bases between them. Per germline, CDR1 SQVTM and CDR2 ANQGSEA. CDR3 DNA: TGCAGCGTTGAGTCTCGGGGTGGACCCGGGGAGCTGTTTTTT. Amino acid sequence: CSVESRGGPGELFF.

The chain recombines TRBV18 with TRBJ2-7, with 9 bases fitting TRBD2. Germline trimming cut 6 bases from V and 4 bases from J; bases unmatched to any gene: 7. Germline V gene data show CDR1 as KGHSH and CDR2 as LQKENI. The CDR3 extends over 14 amino acids. This chain's CDR3 is CASSPVAGVYEQYF. The CDR3 DNA follows: TGTGCCAGCTCGCCTGTAGCGGGAGTTTACGAGCAGTACTTC. The full variable domain, rest sourced from reference TRBV18 and TRBJ2-7, is NAGVMQNPRHLVRRRGQEARLRCSPMKGHSHVYWYRQLPEEGLKFMVYLQKENIIDESGMPKERFSAEFPKEGPSILRIQQVVRGDSAAYFCASSPVAGVYEQYFGPGTRLTVT.

The rearrangement uses TRBV11-2 and TRBJ2-1, with 10 bases identical to TRBD2. The V gene's germline CDR1 is SGHAT and CDR2 FQNNGV. This CDR3 region has 16 residues. V lost 0 bases to trimming and J lost 4 bases; unmatched junction nucleotides: 3. Here the CDR3 DNA reads TGTGCCAGCAGCTTAGAACGGACTAGCGGTTACAATGAGCAGTTCTTC. Its translation is CASSLERTSGYNEQFF.

The rearrangement joins TRBV7-2 to TRBJ1-1, with no clear D. The CDR3 loop spans 15 amino acids. Trimming removed 1 base at V and 2 bases at J, with 11 bases between. Germline values: CDR1 SGHTA, CDR2 FQGNSA. The CDR3 nucleotides are TGTGCCAGCAGCTTAGTTGGCAGTACCAACACTGAAGCTTTCTTT. Translating gives CASSLVGSTNTEAFF.

This clonotype was seen just once. CDR3: CASSFWGNPADEQYV. As DNA, the CDR3 is TGTGCCAGCAGCTTCTGGGGGAACCCAGCTGACGAGCAGTACGTC. The chain uses TRBV11-2 and TRBJ2-7; D assignment may be TRBD1 or TRBD2 (5 bases each). The CDR3 is made up of 15 amino acids. Germline loops: CDR1 SGHAT, CDR2 FQNNGV. Trimming removed 3 bases from V and 5 bases from J, with 17 bases in between.

This chain links TRBV29-1 with TRBJ1-1; D unresolved. The germline V gene has CDR1 SQVTM and CDR2 ANQGSEA. Deletions cut 1 base from V and 1 base from J, with 7 bases between. This CDR3 comprises 13 residues. The chain's CDR3 is CSVEAAGNTEAFF. CDR3 sequence (DNA): TGCAGCGTTGAAGCGGCAGGGAACACTGAAGCTTTCTTT.

The V gene is TRBV27, the J gene TRBJ2-7; D is perhaps TRBD1 or TRBD2 (5 bases each). With 2 bases removed from V and 3 bases from J, the gap between germline ends came to 11 bases. Germline CDR1 MNHEY, CDR2 SMNVEV (reference sequence). The CDR3 is 14 amino acids. CDR3 nucleotide sequence: TGTGCCAGCAGTTTAACCGGGGCCCTCTACGAGCAGTACTTC. Protein product: CASSLTGALYEQYF.

This clonotype was picked up a small number of times. The V gene is TRBV19, the J gene TRBJ2-7; TRBD1 is a possible D gene (6 bases). The CDR3 loop spans 13 amino acids. Germline V gene data show CDR1 as LNHDA and CDR2 as SQIVND (reference sequence). Trimming shortened V by 4 bases and J by 2 bases, and 9 bases separated the two germline ends. The CDR3 DNA reads TGTGCCAGTAGTAGCAGGGGACCCTACGAGCAGTACTTC. It translates to CASSSRGPYEQYF.

The chain recombines TRBV6-5 with TRBJ2-5; 10 bases are a match to TRBD2. V lost 6 bases to trimming and J lost 2 bases; unmatched junction nucleotides: 3. Germline V gene sequence: CDR1 MNHEY, CDR2 SVGAGI. The CDR3 sequence is 14 residues long. CDR3 coding DNA: TGTGCCAGCAGGGTAGCGGGGGGACAAGAGACCCAGTACTTC. Its protein is CASRVAGGQETQYF.

This clonotype was found a few times. This chain connects TRBV6-6 to TRBJ1-1; unclear D gene. Trimming removed 5 bases at V and 0 bases at J, with 10 bases between. CDR1 is MNHNY, CDR2 SVGAGI, per germline (reference sequence). There are 14 residues in the CDR3. The CDR3, as DNA: TGTGCCAGCAGTAGCCCCCCGATGAACACTGAAGCTTTCTTT. This codes for CASSSPPMNTEAFF.

This chain joins TRBV29-1 and TRBJ2-7; D remains ambiguous. V lost 2 bases to trimming and J lost 3 bases, with 11 bases between them. Germline V gives CDR1 SQVTM, CDR2 ANQGSEA. This CDR3 is built from 13 residues. Written as DNA, the CDR3 is TGCAGCGTTGAACTTGGGGATTACTACGAGCAGTACTTC. Amino acid sequence: CSVELGDYYEQYF.

The rearrangement joins TRBV19 to TRBJ2-1; TRBD1 is a possible D gene (5 bases). Between the trimmed V and J ends, which lost 9 bases and 4 bases, there was a span of 19 bases. CDR3 length equals 15 residues. CDR1 and CDR2 (germline): LNHDA, SQIVND (reference sequence). CDR3 loop: CASKLPGRAYNEQFF. CDR3 nucleotides: TGTGCCAGCAAACTCCCGGGCAGGGCTTACAATGAGCAGTTCTTC.

The rearrangement uses TRBV29-1 and TRBJ2-1; 11 nucleotides match TRBD2. V shed 4 bases, J shed 5 bases, and the junction held 7 bases outside the gene matches. Germline CDR1 is SQVTM and CDR2 is ANQGSEA. This CDR3 has 15 amino acids. CDR3 DNA sequence: TGCAGCGTTGCACCGGGACTAGCGGACCACAATGAGCAGTTCTTC. The encoded protein is CSVAPGLADHNEQFF.

This chain joins TRBV4-3 and TRBJ2-5; 9 bases match TRBD1. The CDR3 totals 15 residues. Germline CDR1 and CDR2: LGHNA and YSLEER. V gave up 0 bases and J gave up 4 bases; unmatched junction bases: 3. The CDR3 nucleotides read TGCGCCAGCAGCCAAGAACAGGGGGCGCGAGAGACCCAGTACTTC. Translating gives CASSQEQGARETQYF.

The chain joins TRBV27 to TRBJ2-1; 7 bases are a match to TRBD1. The V gene end was trimmed by 3 bases and the J gene end by 8 bases; junction bases not matched to a gene: 4. Germline-derived CDR1 and CDR2 are MNHEY and SMNVEV (reference sequence). CDR3 length equals 13 residues. CDR3 residues: CASSFGTADEQFF. The CDR3 bases are TGTGCCAGCAGTTTCGGGACAGCCGATGAGCAGTTCTTC.

The J gene is TRBJ1-1, the V gene TRBV6-5; TRBD1 aligns across 8 bases. The V and J ends lost 0 bases and 3 bases, in that order; junction bases with no gene match: 0. The V gene's germline CDR1 is MNHEY and CDR2 SVGAGI. This CDR3 is built from 14 residues. The CDR3 DNA follows: TGTGCCAGCAGTTACTCGGGACAGGACACTGAAGCTTTCTTT. Protein: CASSYSGQDTEAFF.

V and J are TRBV11-2 and TRBJ2-5; unclear D gene. V gave up 5 bases and J gave up 5 bases, with 9 bases separating them. This CDR3 spans 12 amino acids. Per germline, CDR1 SGHAT and CDR2 FQNNGV. As DNA, the CDR3 is TGTGCCAGCAGCGTTCCTTCCGAGACCCAGTACTTC. This encodes CASSVPSETQYF.

This clonotype was found a few times. The chain uses TRBV11-2 and TRBJ1-3; 9 bases are a match to TRBD1. There are 17 residues in the CDR3. Trimming cost V 5 bases and J 3 bases; bases outside gene matches: 11. Germline assignment: CDR1 SGHAT and CDR2 FQNNGV. This chain's CDR3 is CASSRKPGQGFGNTIYF. The CDR3 nucleotides are TGTGCCAGCAGCCGAAAGCCGGGACAGGGTTTTGGAAACACCATATATTTT.

The chain uses TRBV7-8 and TRBJ2-7, with D maybe TRBD2 (5 bases). The CDR3 consists of 15 residues. Germline V gene data show CDR1 as SGHVS and CDR2 as FQNEAQ. V lost 1 base, J lost 0 bases, and 10 bases lay in between. CDR3 coding DNA: TGTGCCAGCAGCTTAGTCGTCGGGATCTCCTACGAGCAGTACTTC. This encodes CASSLVVGISYEQYF.

The chain couples TRBV12-3 or TRBV12-4 to TRBJ2-3; 11 bases line up with TRBD2. J gave up 5 bases and V 6 bases, and 13 bases lay outside the gene matches. The CDR3 is made up of 17 amino acids. CDR3 residues: CASSSTVLAGEGDTQYF. DNA for the CDR3: TGTGCCAGCAGCTCTACAGTACTAGCGGGAGAGGGAGATACGCAGTATTTT.